The clone carrying this TCR beta chain was detected ten times or more. The sample comes from a study of T cells after yellow fever vaccination. TCRdb called the 5' RACE reads again in MiXCR, with one record for every CDR3 protein. The repertoire holds 300,000 to 400,000 distinct CDR3 sequences, with 8.1% as singletons. The CDR3 contains 16 residues. CDR1 is MGHDK and CDR2 is SYGVNS in the germline V gene. Unmatched junction bases numbered 8, after V lost 2 bases and J lost 2 bases. This TCR derives from a man aged 18-30 years who received the YFV17D yellow fever vaccine. The specimen was PBMCs, collected roughly 45 days after the first yellow fever vaccination. The chain joins TRBV25-1 to TRBJ2-5; 7 nucleotides agree with TRBD2. CDR3 amino acids: CASSEAGVGRQETQYF. Here the CDR3 DNA reads TGTGCCAGCAGTGAAGCGGGGGTGGGCCGACAAGAGACCCAGTACTTC.